One and the same sample provided the 27 T cell receptor beta chains below, sequenced in a study of coeliac disease. The table came from immunoSEQ multiplex PCR; TCRdb's copy has only in-frame clones and leaves some out. The table records several thousand clones, under 80% of them present only once. The sequenced sample consisted of lymphocytes from the gut lamina propria. The receptors derive from a man aged 60-69 years with celiac disease on a gluten-free diet.

Within the sample, this clone is large. The gene calls are TRBV28 and TRBJ1-2; D remains ambiguous. Germline lookup yields CDR1 MDHEN and CDR2 SYDVKM. The CDR3 spans 11 residues. Trimming left V 5 bases short and J 1 base short, with 2 bases between. DNA for the CDR3: TGTGCCAGCAGTCTTAACTATGGCTACACCTTC. It specifies CASSLNYGYTF.

The chain recombines TRBV15 with TRBJ2-1; D might be TRBD1 (5 bases). The germline CDR1 and CDR2 sequences are LNHNV and YYDKDF (reference sequence). The CDR3 totals 17 residues. V was trimmed by 2 bases and J by 5 bases, leaving 19 bases between them. This CDR3 is CATSRPTGIRRNNEQFF. The CDR3 coding sequence is TGTGCCACCAGCAGACCTACAGGAATCCGCCGTAACAATGAGCAGTTCTTC.

J is TRBJ1-5 and V is TRBV2; possible D gene TRBD1, 5 bases. This CDR3 spans 15 amino acids. CDR1 is SNHLY and CDR2 is FYNNEI in the germline V gene. The V end was cut by 4 bases, the J end by 4 bases, with 14 bases between. The CDR3 bases are TGTGCCAGCAGTGTCGGGCAGGGTCAAAATCAGCCCCAGCATTTT. This sequence encodes CASSVGQGQNQPQHF.

The chain joins TRBV7-3 to TRBJ2-5; a weak D match, TRBD1 (6 bases). Trimming removed 2 bases at V and 5 bases at J, with 12 bases between. The germline V gene encodes CDR1 SGHTA and CDR2 FQGTGA. The CDR3 is 14 amino acids. This CDR3 is CASSLVSGVETQYF. The DNA for the CDR3 is TGTGCCAGCAGCTTAGTCTCAGGGGTGGAGACCCAGTACTTC. The full variable domain, in which reference TRBV7-3 and TRBJ2-5 provide the parts outside the CDR3, is GAGVSQTPSNKVTEKGKYVELRCDPISGHTALYWYRQSLGQGPEFLIYFQGTGAADDSGLPNDRFFAVRPEGSVSTLKIQRTERGDSAVYLCASSLVSGVETQYFGPGTRLLVL.

J is TRBJ1-2 and V is TRBV6-1; 7 positions match TRBD1. The germline V gene encodes CDR1 MNHNS and CDR2 SASEGT. The CDR3 sequence is 15 residues long. V lost 5 bases, J lost 4 bases, and 10 bases stayed unmatched. This CDR3 reads CASSRTGHSSYGYTF. DNA for the CDR3: TGTGCCAGCAGTCGGACAGGCCACTCCTCCTATGGCTACACCTTC.

This clone was seen only a few times. The chain joins TRBV6-6 to TRBJ1-2, with 9 bases that match TRBD1. J gave up 8 bases and V 2 bases, and 9 bases lay outside the gene matches. In germline, CDR1 is MNHNY, CDR2 SVGAGI (reference sequence). The CDR3 length is 15 residues. CDR3 DNA: TGTGCCAGCAGTTACGGACTACAGGGGGCGCGGGGCTACACCTTC. Amino acids: CASSYGLQGARGYTF.

The chain is built from TRBV2 and TRBJ2-7; D might be TRBD1 (5 bases). This CDR3 has 13 residues. Germline assignment: CDR1 SNHLY and CDR2 FYNNEI. The V end lost 3 bases, the J end lost 0 bases, and 6 bases lay between the germline ends. This chain's CDR3 is CASSDQGSYEQYF. In nucleotides, the CDR3 is TGTGCCAGCAGTGACCAGGGCTCCTACGAGCAGTACTTC.

V usage is TRBV28 and J usage is TRBJ1-5; no clear D. The germline V gene encodes CDR1 MDHEN and CDR2 SYDVKM. This CDR3 is built from 14 residues. Trimming took 7 bases from V and 9 from J, leaving 19 bases between them. The CDR3 coding sequence is TGTGCCAGCACCGCGCCTGGGAGTTCGCCGCCCCAGCATTTT. As protein: CASTAPGSSPPQHF.

V gene TRBV27 combines with J gene TRBJ1-5, with a tentative D call TRBD1 (5 bases). Germline V lookup: CDR1 MNHEY, CDR2 SMNVEV (reference sequence). The V and J ends lost 7 bases and 6 bases respectively, with 16 bases between them. This CDR3 has 14 amino acids. The CDR3 spells CASKPGGSGQPQHF. DNA of the CDR3: TGTGCCAGCAAACCTGGGGGGAGCGGTCAGCCCCAGCATTTT.

CDR3: CASSLQAGQADTQYF. In nucleotides, the CDR3 is TGCGCCAGCAGCTTGCAGGCGGGGCAGGCGGATACGCAGTATTTT. The rearrangement uses TRBV5-1 and TRBJ2-3, with D perhaps TRBD2 (6 bases). There are 15 residues in the CDR3. CDR1 is SGHRS and CDR2 is YFSETQ in the germline V gene. Trimming removed 1 base at V and 6 bases at J, with 15 bases between.

The chain has TRBV2 and TRBJ1-5; 7 bases are shared with TRBD1. The CDR3 is 15 residues long. Germline V CDR1 and CDR2: SNHLY, FYNNEI. Trimming at V came to 5 bases and at J to 4 bases, leaving 8 bases not matched to a gene. As DNA, the CDR3 is TGTGCCAGCAGTCAACAGGGGTCTAATAATCAGCCCCAGCATTTT. Residues: CASSQQGSNNQPQHF.

The table lists this clone with a few counts. V is TRBV6-5 and J is TRBJ1-2, with D maybe TRBD1 (6 bases). Germline values: CDR1 MNHEY, CDR2 SVGAGI. The CDR3 loop spans 13 amino acids. V dropped 5 bases and J dropped 2 bases, with 9 bases sitting between them. The DNA for the CDR3 is TGTGCCAGCAGTCAACAGGGAAACTATGGCTACACCTTC. Its translation: CASSQQGNYGYTF.

V and J are TRBV5-1 and TRBJ1-6; perhaps TRBD1 as D (5 bases). The CDR3 length is 14 residues. Germline CDR1 SGHRS, CDR2 YFSETQ. Trimming cost V 4 bases and J 5 bases, with 10 bases left between them. The CDR3 spells CASSGGLNNSPLHF. The CDR3 DNA follows: TGCGCCAGCAGCGGGGGACTGAATAATTCACCCCTCCACTTT.

The rearrangement uses TRBV5-6 and TRBJ1-5; the D gene is possibly TRBD1 (5 bases). This CDR3 has 15 residues. Germline CDR1 SGHDT, CDR2 YYEEEE. Trimming cost V 3 bases and J 5 bases, with 15 bases left between them. In DNA, the CDR3 is TGTGCCAGCAGCTCGGGGGTTGCGGGTTATCAGCCCCAGCATTTT. Residues: CASSSGVAGYQPQHF.

This clone showed up just a few times. This chain links TRBV7-2 with TRBJ1-1; D might be TRBD1 (5 bases). Germline CDR1 reads SGHTA; CDR2 reads FQGNSA. The V end was cut by 5 bases, the J end by 7 bases, with 20 bases between. The CDR3 is 15 amino acids. CDR3 sequence: CASSGLTGGESEAFF. In DNA form, the CDR3 reads TGTGCCAGCAGCGGACTGACTGGGGGGGAGAGTGAAGCTTTCTTT.

The V call is TRBV9, the J call TRBJ2-7; TRBD1 agrees at 9 bases. Trimming removed 4 bases from V and 3 bases from J; junction bases left unmatched: 8. CDR1 and CDR2 from the germline V gene are SGDLS and YYNGEE. CDR3 size: 15 residues. CDR3 DNA sequence: TGTGCCAGCAGCACCCAACCGGGACAGGGCTACGAGCAGTACTTC. Amino acid sequence: CASSTQPGQGYEQYF.

The CDR3 bases are TGTGCCAGCAGTCCCCCAGCGGAGACCTACAATGAGCAGTTCTTC. Translation gives CASSPPAETYNEQFF. J is TRBJ2-1 and V is TRBV25-1; TRBD2 might be the D (5 bases). The CDR3 contains 15 residues. The V gene lost 5 bases and the J gene lost 2 bases, with 13 bases spanning the gap. Germline V CDR1 and CDR2: MGHDK, SYGVNS.

The rearrangement uses TRBV7-9 and TRBJ2-7; 8 positions match TRBD2. This CDR3 spans 17 amino acids. Trimming at V came to 1 base and at J to 3 bases, leaving 11 bases not matched to a gene. The germline CDR1 and CDR2 sequences are SEHNR and FQNEAQ (reference sequence). DNA for the CDR3: TGTGCCAGCAGCTTAGTCGGGACCGGGACTAGAAGCTACGAGCAGTACTTC. Protein product: CASSLVGTGTRSYEQYF.

A few counts support this clone. The chain recombines TRBV23-1 with TRBJ2-5, with 9 bases fitting TRBD1. TRBV23-1 is treated as an ORF (open reading frame) with a function not yet certain. The CDR3 spans 15 residues. The junction had 10 bases not matched to a gene; V was cut back by 6 bases and J by 5 bases. The CDR3 sequence is CASRGDREVGETQYF. CDR3 nucleotide sequence: TGCGCCAGCAGGGGGGACAGGGAGGTAGGGGAGACCCAGTACTTC.

This clone showed up just a few times. Distinct nucleotide sequences in the sample also encode this CDR3. The chain couples TRBV5-1 to TRBJ1-4; D uncertain. This CDR3 is 15 amino acids long. V was shortened by 1 base and J by 8 bases, with 15 bases between the two germline ends. Germline V lookup: CDR1 SGHRS, CDR2 YFSETQ. This CDR3 is CASSLSSPRGEKLFF. The CDR3 nucleotides are TGCGCCAGCAGCTTGTCGTCTCCCCGAGGGGAAAAACTGTTTTTT.

The chain links TRBV19 to TRBJ2-2, with 9 bases fitting TRBD1. Losses at the gene ends were 6 bases for V and 6 bases for J; bases not matched to a gene: 5. CDR3 length: 14 residues. Germline lookup yields CDR1 LNHDA and CDR2 SQIVND (reference sequence). This chain's CDR3 is CASRDRGSSGELFF. CDR3 sequence (DNA): TGTGCCAGTAGGGACAGGGGAAGTTCCGGGGAGCTGTTTTTT. Full variable domain (outside the CDR3, taken from reference TRBV19 and TRBJ2-2): DGGITQSPKYLFRKEGQNVTLSCEQNLNHDAMYWYRQDPGQGLRLIYYSQIVNDFQKGDIAEGYSVSREKKESFPLTVTSAQKNPTAFYLCASRDRGSSGELFFGEGSRLTVL.

This clone was observed a single time. This chain joins TRBV6-5 and TRBJ2-3; 12 bases are a match to TRBD2. Per germline, CDR1 MNHEY and CDR2 SVGAGI. With V trimmed by 2 bases and J by 5 bases, 2 bases remained unmatched. The CDR3 is 15 amino acids. CDR3 protein: CASSYRLAGEDTQYF. For the CDR3, the DNA is TGTGCCAGCAGTTACCGACTAGCGGGGGAAGATACGCAGTATTTT.

The chain has TRBV27 and TRBJ1-1; maybe TRBD1 (6 bases). CDR1 and CDR2 from the germline V gene are MNHEY and SMNVEV (reference sequence). The germline V and J ends were trimmed by 5 bases and 5 bases, with 15 bases remaining between them. There are 14 residues in the CDR3. The CDR3 spells CASSPFGGGTEAFF. CDR3 DNA: TGTGCCAGCAGTCCCTTTGGGGGCGGGACTGAAGCTTTCTTT.

In its sample, this clone was seen once. CDR3 amino acids: CASSPGQGGGDTQYF. For the CDR3, the DNA is TGTGCCAGCAGCCCGGGACAGGGAGGGGGAGATACGCAGTATTTT. The rearrangement joins TRBV7-8 to TRBJ2-3; 9 bases align to TRBD1. Germline-derived CDR1 and CDR2 are SGHVS and FQNEAQ. CDR3 length equals 15 residues. V was pared by 5 bases and J by 5 bases, with 8 bases of the junction left unmatched.

The CDR3 region has the DNA TGTGCCAGCAGCCCCCCCGGGAGCCAAGAGACCCAGTACTTC. Amino acids: CASSPPGSQETQYF. The chain carries TRBV5-4 and TRBJ2-5, with TRBD2 as a possible D gene (6 bases). The germline V gene has CDR1 SGHNT and CDR2 YYREEE (reference sequence). Trimming stripped 4 bases from V and 1 base from J, with 11 bases between. CDR3 size: 14 residues.

The rearrangement joins TRBV19 to TRBJ1-1, with 9 bases matching TRBD1. CDR3 size: 15 residues. The J segment lost 9 bases and the V segment lost 3 bases, leaving 11 bases of the junction unmatched. Per the germline V gene, CDR1 is LNHDA and CDR2 is SQIVND (reference sequence). The CDR3 DNA sequence: TGTGCCAGTAGTATTATTCCGGGACAGGGTGGAAAAGCTTTCTTT. Translated: CASSIIPGQGGKAFF.

The V and J genes are TRBV30 and TRBJ2-7, with a possible D match to TRBD2 (6 bases). CDR1 and CDR2 (germline): GTSNPN, SVGIG (reference sequence). The CDR3 spans 14 residues. The V end lost 5 bases, the J end lost 0 bases, and 14 bases lay between the germline ends. The CDR3 reads CAWGIAGGSYEQYF. CDR3 sequence (DNA): TGTGCCTGGGGCATTGCCGGGGGCTCCTACGAGCAGTACTTC.